This passage covers 28 T cell receptor beta chains from one sample sequenced in a study of metastatic and nonmetastatic thyroid tumors. From the PCR reads, TCRdb re-called clones with MiXCR. The table includes some 38,000 clones, approximately 13% detected once. The entire patient cohort was treatment-naive prior to thyroid surgery. Sequencing was done on a sample of blood. The receptor set was obtained from a female donor with papillary thyroid cancer or a benign thyroid nodule (not recorded which). Some clones in this sample may be carry-over from other donors' samples.

This clone was observed at least ten times. V usage is TRBV27 and J usage is TRBJ2-7, with a tentative D call TRBD1 (5 bases). The CDR3 is made up of 13 amino acids. Trimming took off 3 bases at V and 3 bases at J, with 9 bases between the two ends. Germline lookup yields CDR1 MNHEY and CDR2 SMNVEV (reference sequence). Written as DNA, the CDR3 is TGTGCCAGCAGTTTGAGACAGAACTACGAGCAGTACTTC. It translates to CASSLRQNYEQYF.

In this sample, this clone turned up a few times. An end of the junction differs from the germline gene, which may be a read error. The V and J genes are TRBV28 and TRBJ1-2; D not certain. This CDR3 has 15 amino acids. Germline V gene data show CDR1 as MDHEN and CDR2 as SYDVKM. CDR3 in amino acids: CANSFRALLNYGYTF. The CDR3 DNA follows: TGTGCCAACAGTTTTCGCGCACTGCTGAACTATGGCTACACCTTC.

The table lists this clone with many counts. The V gene is TRBV29-1, the J gene TRBJ2-1; 13 bases match TRBD2. The CDR3 consists of 15 residues. V was clipped by 6 bases and J by 10 bases; unmatched bases: 12. Germline CDR1 is SQVTM and CDR2 is ANQGSEA. In DNA form, the CDR3 reads TGCAGCGTCACCTGGACTAGCGGGAGCCTCGGGGAGCAGTTCTTC. Translated, it gives CSVTWTSGSLGEQFF.

The chain uses TRBV20-1 and TRBJ2-3; possible D gene TRBD2, 6 bases. This CDR3 is built from 16 residues. Germline V CDR1 and CDR2: DFQATT, SNEGSKA (reference sequence). Trimming left V 0 bases short and J 2 bases short, with 15 bases between. The CDR3 sequence: CSARDAGSQITDTQYF. The CDR3 DNA reads as TGCAGTGCTAGAGATGCGGGGTCCCAAATCACAGATACGCAGTATTTT.

This clone appeared a few times. One base away lies a much larger clone, so this may be a sequencing read error. The CDR3 DNA reads as TGTGCCAGCAGTTCCCGACGGGTCGTGACGTTCTTC. Amino acid sequence: CASSSRRVVTFF. This chain joins TRBV12-3 or TRBV12-4 and TRBJ2-1, with D unclear. Trimming pared 4 bases from V and 15 bases from J, leaving 16 bases between. The CDR3 loop spans 12 amino acids.

To note about this clone: Germline is not matched at one junction end, which may reflect a read error. The genes are TRBV5-1 and TRBJ2-3, with D possibly being TRBD2 (5 bases). The CDR3 sequence is 15 residues long. CDR1 SGHRS and CDR2 YFSETQ come from the germline V gene. Here the CDR3 reads CASRLAPGAGDTQYF. In DNA form, the CDR3 reads TGCGCCAGCAGATTGGCACCGGGTGCGGGAGATACGCAGTATTTT.

This clone showed up many times. The chain carries TRBV28 and TRBJ1-5; 7 bases match TRBD1. CDR3 length: 16 amino acids. Trimming at V came to 4 bases and at J to 1 base, leaving 7 bases not matched to a gene. Germline CDR1 is MDHEN and CDR2 is SYDVKM. The DNA of the CDR3 is TGTGCCAGCAGTTCGCGGGACAGAGGAAGCAATCAGCCCCAGCATTTT. Translated, it gives CASSSRDRGSNQPQHF.

This clone turned up a few times. The rearrangement links TRBV5-1 to TRBJ1-2; D unresolved. Germline CDR1 and CDR2: SGHRS and YFSETQ. The CDR3 loop spans 15 amino acids. The V gene lost 5 bases and the J gene lost 2 bases, with 16 bases spanning the gap. The CDR3 DNA reads as TGCGCCAGCAGTGCCCCGTCTGAAGTAAACTATGGCTACACCTTC. This gives the protein CASSAPSEVNYGYTF.

The table lists this clone with many counts. The rearrangement links TRBV28 to TRBJ2-1; TRBD2 agrees at 9 bases. With V trimmed by 3 bases and J by 8 bases, 8 bases remained unmatched. The CDR3 is made up of 15 amino acids. Germline CDR1 is MDHEN and CDR2 is SYDVKM. In nucleotides, the CDR3 is TGTGCCAGCAGTTTTTCTAGCGGGGCCAGTGATGAGCAGTTCTTC. Its protein product is CASSFSSGASDEQFF.

As to this clone: The junction departs from the called germline gene at one end, perhaps through a read error. The chain joins TRBV2 to TRBJ1-1; 7 bases agree with TRBD1. The CDR3 length is 13 residues. CDR1 and CDR2 from the germline V gene are SNHLY and FYNNEI. The CDR3 here is CASTGQQNTEAFF. The CDR3 DNA reads TGTGCCAGCACGGGACAGCAGAACACCGAAGCTTTCTTT.

This clone was recorded many times. V gene TRBV30 combines with J gene TRBJ2-5, with D possibly called TRBD1 or TRBD2 (6 bases each). Germline CDR1 is GTSNPN and CDR2 is SVGIG (reference sequence). Between the trimmed V and J ends, which lost 0 bases and 5 bases, there was a span of 16 bases. This CDR3 has 15 amino acids. The CDR3 sequence is CAWSVHGGRGETQYF. The DNA for the CDR3 is TGTGCCTGGAGTGTACATGGGGGGCGCGGGGAGACCCAGTACTTC.

Concerning this clone itself: The DNA is omitted, as the CDR3 cannot be located on it reliably, and the CDR3 follows TCRdb's listing. This sequence joins TRBV20-1 and TRBJ2-1; the DNA was not used to check the table's D call, TRBD2. The V gene's germline CDR1 is DFQATT and CDR2 SNEGSKA (reference sequence). From its first to its last residue, the CDR3 has 15 amino acids. CDR3 sequence reads: CSARYSFGRGNEQLF.

There are many counts of this clone. The V gene is TRBV5-1, the J gene TRBJ2-7; 7 bases fit TRBD1. V lost 0 bases to trimming and J lost 3 bases; unmatched junction nucleotides: 6. The CDR3 covers 15 residues. Germline V lookup: CDR1 SGHRS, CDR2 YFSETQ. The CDR3 coding sequence is TGCGCCAGCAGCTTGGGCCACGCAGGGGGCTACGAGCAGTACTTC. Its translation is CASSLGHAGGYEQYF.

This clone has only a few counts. The V and J genes are TRBV5-4 and TRBJ2-5; D possibly corresponds to TRBD2 (5 bases). Trimming removed 4 bases from V and 2 bases from J, with 21 bases in between. The CDR3 runs to 17 residues. Looked up from germline, CDR1 is SGHNT and CDR2 is YYREEE (reference sequence). CDR3 sequence: CASSQNAGPEGQETQYF. As DNA, the CDR3 is TGTGCCAGCAGCCAAAATGCTGGACCAGAGGGTCAAGAGACCCAGTACTTC.

This clone was counted ten times or more. This may come from a read error, since a much larger clone is one base off. The genes are TRBV6-6 and TRBJ2-7, with D possibly matching TRBD1 (6 bases). Germline values: CDR1 MNHNY, CDR2 SVGAGI (reference sequence). The CDR3 sequence is 14 residues long. The germline V and J ends were trimmed by 2 bases and 2 bases, with 10 bases remaining between them. The CDR3 nucleotides are TGTGCCAGCAGTTACAACAGGGCCGCCTACGAGCAGTACTTC. This gives the protein CASSYNRAAYEQYF.

The V and J genes are TRBV11-3 and TRBJ2-7, with TRBD1 matching 12 bases. In germline, CDR1 is SGHNT, CDR2 YENEEA. CDR3 length equals 16 residues. The junction had 8 bases not matched to a gene; V was cut back by 4 bases and J by 4 bases. CDR3: CASSSNRDRGPYEQYF. The DNA of the CDR3 is TGTGCCAGCAGCTCGAACCGGGACAGGGGGCCTTACGAGCAGTACTTC. Full variable domain (rest looked up from reference TRBV11-3 and TRBJ2-7): EAGVVQSPRYKIIEKKQPVAFWCNPISGHNTLYWYLQNLGQGPELLIRYENEEAVDDSQLPKDRFSAERLKGVDSTLKIQPAELGDSAVYLCASSSNRDRGPYEQYFGPGTRLTVT.

There are many counts of this clone. V usage is TRBV11-2 and J usage is TRBJ2-2; D call uncertain. The ends were cut back, 4 bases at V and 4 bases at J, with 10 bases in the middle. This CDR3 comprises 14 residues. Germline CDR1 reads SGHAT; CDR2 reads FQNNGV. The CDR3 loop is CASSWARATGELFF. The CDR3 nucleotides read TGTGCCAGCAGCTGGGCACGGGCCACCGGGGAGCTGTTTTTT.

The sample holds many counts of this clone. The chain employs TRBV9 and TRBJ2-7, with D maybe TRBD2 (6 bases). CDR3 length: 14 amino acids. V lost 3 bases and J 0 bases, leaving 10 bases between the germline ends. CDR1 is SGDLS and CDR2 is YYNGEE in the germline V gene. The CDR3 nucleotides read TGTGCCAGCAGCGCGGGCGGGATCTCCTACGAGCAGTACTTC. This encodes CASSAGGISYEQYF.

Turning to this clone: A much larger clone differs by one base, so this may be a read error. The chain is built from TRBV5-5 and TRBJ1-5, with D possibly matching TRBD1 (6 bases). The CDR3 length is 16 residues. Trimming shortened V by 4 bases and J by 1 base, and 15 bases separated the two germline ends. The germline V gene encodes CDR1 SGHKS and CDR2 YYEKEE (reference sequence). The CDR3 nucleotides read TGTGCCAGCAGCGGCCCAGGGGTGGCGAGCAATCAGCCCCAGCATTTT. Its protein product is CASSGPGVASNQPQHF.

This clone was counted between two and nine times. The rearrangement links TRBV7-6 to TRBJ2-5, with 11 bases aligning to TRBD1. With 2 bases clipped from V and 5 bases from J, the junction kept 7 bases outside the gene matches. Germline V gives CDR1 SGHVS, CDR2 FNYEAQ. CDR3 length equals 16 residues. The chain's CDR3 is CASSLRAGQGVETQYF. The CDR3 bases are TGTGCCAGCAGCTTAAGGGCGGGACAGGGGGTGGAGACCCAGTACTTC.

The chain carries TRBV7-8 and TRBJ1-2; D gene uncertain. The CDR3 loop spans 15 amino acids. Deletions cut 0 bases from V and 2 bases from J, with 10 bases between. Germline values: CDR1 SGHVS, CDR2 FQNEAQ. As DNA, the CDR3 is TGTGCCAGCAGCTTAGCCGGTGGGTCGAACTATGGCTACACCTTC. It yields the protein CASSLAGGSNYGYTF.

This clone was observed at least ten times. V and J are TRBV19 and TRBJ2-7; D is uncertain. Trimming left V 1 base short and J 4 bases short, with 8 bases between. The germline CDR1 and CDR2 sequences are LNHDA and SQIVND (reference sequence). The CDR3 is 13 amino acids. This CDR3 reads CASSIGKAYEQYF. CDR3 nucleotide sequence: TGTGCCAGTAGTATAGGCAAGGCGTACGAGCAGTACTTC.

The chain carries TRBV4-1 and TRBJ1-5, with a weak D call TRBD1 (6 bases). Trimming left V 1 base short and J 6 bases short, with 13 bases between. The CDR3 covers 15 residues. Germline V gene lookup returns CDR1 MGHRA and CDR2 YSYEKL. CDR3 DNA: TGCGCCAGCAGCCAAGGGGGGCAGGAGAGTCAGCCCCAGCATTTT. This codes for CASSQGGQESQPQHF.

Judged by abundance, this clone is medium-sized. This chain uses TRBV6-1 with TRBJ1-3; 7 positions agree with TRBD1. CDR1 and CDR2 (germline): MNHNS, SASEGT. Trimming took 5 bases from V and 4 from J; bases not matched to a gene: 5. This CDR3 has 14 amino acids. CDR3 nucleotides: TGTGCCAGCAGTCTGGACAGGAGGGGAAACACCATATATTTT. Protein sequence: CASSLDRRGNTIYF.

There are many counts of this clone. The V and J genes are TRBV19 and TRBJ1-2, with D maybe TRBD1 (5 bases). The germline V and J ends were trimmed by 4 bases and 12 bases, with 15 bases remaining between them. The CDR3 consists of 12 residues. CDR1 and CDR2 (germline): LNHDA, SQIVND (reference sequence). This chain's CDR3 is CASSTPGEGNTF. As DNA, the CDR3 is TGTGCCAGTAGTACCCCTGGGGAGGGGAACACCTTC.

As concerns this clone: A much larger clone differs from this one at a single base, so this may be a read error. This sample includes further DNA sequences coding for the same CDR3. The gene calls are TRBV29-1 and TRBJ1-1; the D gene is possibly TRBD1 (6 bases). The CDR3 is 13 residues long. Germline-derived CDR1 and CDR2 are SQVTM and ANQGSEA. The CDR3 DNA reads TGTAGCGTTGCGCAGGACAGGAACACTGAAGCTTTCTTT. Translating gives CSVAQDRNTEAFF.

This clone was observed many times. The rearrangement joins TRBV12-3 or TRBV12-4 to TRBJ1-1, with D perhaps matching TRBD1 (5 bases). With 1 base removed from V and 1 base from J, the gap between germline ends came to 10 bases. CDR3 size: 15 residues. The CDR3 protein is CASSLVRGGNTEAFF. The CDR3 bases are TGTGCCAGCAGTTTAGTAAGGGGTGGGAACACTGAAGCTTTCTTT.

By proportion, this clone is medium-sized. CDR3 in DNA: TGTGCCAGCAGTAAGGAGGGAAATGAGCAGTTCTTC. It yields the protein CASSKEGNEQFF. The V call is TRBV6-2 or TRBV6-3, the J call TRBJ2-1; TRBD2 is a possible D gene (6 bases). This CDR3 has 12 amino acids. Germline CDR1 and CDR2: MNHEY and SVGEGT. The V end lost 5 bases, the J end lost 7 bases, and 9 bases lay between the germline ends.